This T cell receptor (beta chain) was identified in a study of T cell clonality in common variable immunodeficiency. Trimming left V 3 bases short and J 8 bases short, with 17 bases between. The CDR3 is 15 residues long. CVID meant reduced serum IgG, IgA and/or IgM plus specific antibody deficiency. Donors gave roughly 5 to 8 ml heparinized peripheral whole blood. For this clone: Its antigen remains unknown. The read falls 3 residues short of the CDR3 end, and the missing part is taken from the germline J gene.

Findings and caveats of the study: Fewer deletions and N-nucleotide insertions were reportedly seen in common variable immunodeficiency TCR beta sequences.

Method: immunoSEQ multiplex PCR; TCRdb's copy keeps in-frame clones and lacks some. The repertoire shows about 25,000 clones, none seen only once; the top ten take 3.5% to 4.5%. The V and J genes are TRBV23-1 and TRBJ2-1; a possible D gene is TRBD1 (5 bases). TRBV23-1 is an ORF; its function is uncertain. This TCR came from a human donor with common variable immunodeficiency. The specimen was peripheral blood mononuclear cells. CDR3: CASSQHPGIRHEQFF. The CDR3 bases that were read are TGCGCCAGCAGTCAGCACCCAGGGATACGGCATGAG.